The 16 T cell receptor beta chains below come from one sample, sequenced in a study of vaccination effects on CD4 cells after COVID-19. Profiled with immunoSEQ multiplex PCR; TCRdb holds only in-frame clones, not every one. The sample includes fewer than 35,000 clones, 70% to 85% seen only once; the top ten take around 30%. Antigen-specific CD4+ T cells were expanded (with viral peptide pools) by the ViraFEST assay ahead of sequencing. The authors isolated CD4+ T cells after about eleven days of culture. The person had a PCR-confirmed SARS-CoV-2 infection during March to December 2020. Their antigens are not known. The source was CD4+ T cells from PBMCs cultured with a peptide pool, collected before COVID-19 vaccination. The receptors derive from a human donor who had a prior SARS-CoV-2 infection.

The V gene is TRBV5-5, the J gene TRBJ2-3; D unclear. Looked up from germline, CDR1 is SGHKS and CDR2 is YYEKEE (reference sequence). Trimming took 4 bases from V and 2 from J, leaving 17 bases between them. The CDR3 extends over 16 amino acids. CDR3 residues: CASSTAPRSNTDTQYF. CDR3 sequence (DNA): TGTGCCAGCAGCACGGCACCAAGATCTAACACAGATACGCAGTATTTT.

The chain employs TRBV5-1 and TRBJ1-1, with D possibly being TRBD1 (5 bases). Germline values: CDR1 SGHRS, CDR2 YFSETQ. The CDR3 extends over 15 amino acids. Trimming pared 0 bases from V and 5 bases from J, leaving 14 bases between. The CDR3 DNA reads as TGCGCCAGCAGCTTGGCCGGGGGGGATTTAACTGAAGCTTTCTTT. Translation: CASSLAGGDLTEAFF.

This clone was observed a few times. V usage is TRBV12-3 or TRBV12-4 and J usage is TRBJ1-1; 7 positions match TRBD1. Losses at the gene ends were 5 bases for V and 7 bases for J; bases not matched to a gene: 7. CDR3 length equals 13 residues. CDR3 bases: TGTGCCAGCAGTCGTCGGGACAGCGTTGAAGCTTTCTTT. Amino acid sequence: CASSRRDSVEAFF.

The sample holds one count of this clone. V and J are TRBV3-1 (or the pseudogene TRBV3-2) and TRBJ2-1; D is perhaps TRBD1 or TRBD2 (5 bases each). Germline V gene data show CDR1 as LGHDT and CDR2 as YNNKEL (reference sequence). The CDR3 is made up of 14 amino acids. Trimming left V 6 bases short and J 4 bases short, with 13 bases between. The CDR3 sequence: CASRGTMGYNEQFF. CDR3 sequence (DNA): TGTGCCAGCAGAGGGACCATGGGGTACAATGAGCAGTTCTTC.

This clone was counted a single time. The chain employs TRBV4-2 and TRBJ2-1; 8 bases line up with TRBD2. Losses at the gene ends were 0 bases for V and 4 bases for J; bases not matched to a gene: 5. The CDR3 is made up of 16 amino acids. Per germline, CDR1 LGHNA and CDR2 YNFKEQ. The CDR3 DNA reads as TGTGCCAGCAGCCAAGATCAGGCGGGGGGATACAATGAGCAGTTCTTC. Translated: CASSQDQAGGYNEQFF.

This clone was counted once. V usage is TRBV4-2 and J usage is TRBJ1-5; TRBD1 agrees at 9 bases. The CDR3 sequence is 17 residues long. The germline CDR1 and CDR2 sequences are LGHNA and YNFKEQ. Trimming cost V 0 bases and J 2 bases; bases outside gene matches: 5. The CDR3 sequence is CASSQDGDRVGNQPQHF. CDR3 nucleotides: TGTGCCAGCAGCCAAGATGGGGACAGGGTGGGCAATCAGCCCCAGCATTTT.

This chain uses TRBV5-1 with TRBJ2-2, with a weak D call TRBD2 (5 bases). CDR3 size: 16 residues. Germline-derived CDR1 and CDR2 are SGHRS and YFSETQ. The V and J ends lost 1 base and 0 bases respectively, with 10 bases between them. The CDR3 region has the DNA TGCGCCAGCAGCTTGTATCCGGGGACGAACACCGGGGAGCTGTTTTTT. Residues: CASSLYPGTNTGELFF.

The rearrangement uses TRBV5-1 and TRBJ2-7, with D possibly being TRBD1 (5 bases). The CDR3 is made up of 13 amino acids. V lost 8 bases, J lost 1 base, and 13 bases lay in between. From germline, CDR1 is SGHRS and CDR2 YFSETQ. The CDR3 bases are TGCGCCAGACCGCCGGACATTTCCTACGAGCAGTACTTC. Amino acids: CARPPDISYEQYF.

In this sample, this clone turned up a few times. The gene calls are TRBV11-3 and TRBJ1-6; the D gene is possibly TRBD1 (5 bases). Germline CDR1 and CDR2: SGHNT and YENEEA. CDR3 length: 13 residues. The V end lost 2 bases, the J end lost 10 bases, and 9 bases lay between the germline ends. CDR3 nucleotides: TGTGCCAGCAGCTTAACGAGGGGATCACCCCTCCACTTT. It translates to CASSLTRGSPLHF.

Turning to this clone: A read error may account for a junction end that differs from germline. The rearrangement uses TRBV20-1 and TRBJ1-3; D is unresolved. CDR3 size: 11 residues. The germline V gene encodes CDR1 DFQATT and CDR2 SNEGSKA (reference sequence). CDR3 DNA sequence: TGCAGTGCTAGAGTTTCGCGGGTCCGGCCCTTT. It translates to CSARVSRVRPF.

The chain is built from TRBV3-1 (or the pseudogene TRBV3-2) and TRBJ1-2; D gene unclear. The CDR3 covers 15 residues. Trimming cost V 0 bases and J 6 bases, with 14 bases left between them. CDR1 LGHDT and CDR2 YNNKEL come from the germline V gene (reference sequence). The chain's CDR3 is CASSQDGVRGDGYTF. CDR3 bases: TGTGCCAGCAGCCAAGATGGCGTTCGTGGCGATGGCTACACCTTC.

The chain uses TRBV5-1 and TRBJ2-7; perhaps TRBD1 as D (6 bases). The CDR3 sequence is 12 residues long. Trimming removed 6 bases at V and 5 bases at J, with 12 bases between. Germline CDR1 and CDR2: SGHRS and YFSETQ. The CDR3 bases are TGCGCCAGCAACAGGGACGATAACGAGCAGTACTTC. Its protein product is CASNRDDNEQYF.

The DNA for the CDR3 is TGTGCCAGCAGTGAATCGGGGGCGGTGAACACTGAAGCTTTCTTT. Amino acids: CASSESGAVNTEAFF. The chain has TRBV25-1 and TRBJ1-1, with D possibly matching TRBD1 (6 bases). Germline V gives CDR1 MGHDK, CDR2 SYGVNS. The CDR3 totals 15 residues. Trimming removed 1 base from V and 0 bases from J, with 9 bases in between.

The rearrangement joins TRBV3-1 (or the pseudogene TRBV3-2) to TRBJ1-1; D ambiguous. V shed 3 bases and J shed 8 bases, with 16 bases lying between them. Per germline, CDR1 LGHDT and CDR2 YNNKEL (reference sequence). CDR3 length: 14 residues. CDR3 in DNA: TGTGCCAGCAGCCATCGGGGAACCGTACAGGAAGCTTTCTTT. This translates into CASSHRGTVQEAFF.

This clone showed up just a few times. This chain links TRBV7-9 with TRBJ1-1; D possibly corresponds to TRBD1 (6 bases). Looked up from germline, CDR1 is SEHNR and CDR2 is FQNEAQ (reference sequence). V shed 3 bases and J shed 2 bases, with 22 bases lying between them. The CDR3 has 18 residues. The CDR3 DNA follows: TGTGCCAGCAGCTTGGACTCGTCGGGGGGCGGTTTAAACACTGAAGCTTTCTTT. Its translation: CASSLDSSGGGLNTEAFF.

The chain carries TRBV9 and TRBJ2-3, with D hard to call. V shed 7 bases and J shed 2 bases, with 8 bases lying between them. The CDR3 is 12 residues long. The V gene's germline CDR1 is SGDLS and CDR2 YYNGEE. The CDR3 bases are TGTGCCAGCGGGGAATCCACAGATACGCAGTATTTT. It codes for CASGESTDTQYF.